The source of this T cell receptor (beta chain) is a study of glioma-infiltrating T cells after dendritic cell vaccination. Study outcomes and limitations: The cohort had few patients with full blood and tumor sets.

The method was immunoSEQ multiplex PCR; TCRdb's version includes in-frame clones alone and lacks a portion of them. The sample includes about 82,000 clones, about 90% seen only once; the top ten take 3.2%. A remark on this clone: Its matching antigen is unknown.

The CDR3 covers 14 residues. V lost 1 base, J lost 5 bases, and 8 bases lay in between. From germline, CDR1 is SGHVS and CDR2 FQNEAQ. The sequenced sample was blood, obtained before dendritic cell vaccination. V usage is TRBV7-8 and J usage is TRBJ2-2; a possible D gene is TRBD1 (5 bases). This clonotype originated in a human donor with glioblastoma. CDR3 in DNA: TGTGCCAGCAGCTTAGAGACAGCTACCGGGGAGCTGTTTTTT. Amino acids: CASSLETATGELFF. The full variable domain, rest sourced from reference TRBV7-8 and TRBJ2-2, is GAGVSQSPRYKVAKRGQDVALRCDPISGHVSLFWYQQALGQGPEFLTYFQNEAQLDKSGLPSDRFFAERPEGSVSTLKIQRTQQEDSAVYLCASSLETATGELFFGEGSRLTVL.